Shown below are 14 T cell receptor beta chains from a single sample sequenced in a study of shared clonotypes between healthy human individuals. Clones were read by immunoSEQ multiplex PCR, and TCRdb kept only the in-frame ones, dropping some. The sample holds approximately 500,000 clones, over 75% seen once. Material: PBMCs. All receptors come from a woman between 35 and 50 years old in good health. Some clones in this sample may be carry-over from other donors' samples.

This sequence joins TRBV6-6 and TRBJ2-1; 15 bases match TRBD2. The CDR3 consists of 16 residues. Germline V gives CDR1 MNHNY, CDR2 SVGAGI (reference sequence). V was clipped by 2 bases and J by 8 bases; unmatched bases: 4. CDR3 sequence reads: CASSYPGTSGRYEQFF. CDR3 in DNA: TGTGCCAGCAGTTACCCGGGGACTAGCGGGAGGTATGAGCAGTTCTTC.

With respect to this clone: This may stem from a read error, because a much larger clone lies one nucleotide away. The chain recombines TRBV10-2 with TRBJ2-2; no firm D call. Looked up from germline, CDR1 is WSHSY and CDR2 is SAAADI. The V gene lost 7 bases and the J gene lost 2 bases, with 11 bases spanning the gap. The CDR3 is 14 residues long. The CDR3 region is CASKKDANTGELFF. The CDR3, as DNA: TGCGCCAGCAAGAAGGACGCCAACACCGGGGAGCTGTTTTTT.

The chain links TRBV7-2 to TRBJ1-2, with D perhaps TRBD1 (5 bases). V shed 1 base and J shed 0 bases, with 18 bases lying between them. Per germline, CDR1 SGHTA and CDR2 FQGNSA. The CDR3 consists of 18 residues. The CDR3 region is CASSLGSGRILANYGYTF. DNA of the CDR3: TGTGCCAGCAGCTTAGGTTCGGGACGGATCCTAGCTAACTATGGCTACACCTTC.

This clone came up a few times. The chain is built from TRBV6-6 and TRBJ1-3; D unclear. The CDR3 covers 15 residues. Per the germline V gene, CDR1 is MNHNY and CDR2 is SVGAGI (reference sequence). Trimming stripped 4 bases from V and 0 bases from J, with 10 bases between. DNA of the CDR3: TGTGCCAGCAGTTCACCCAGGAGCTCTGGAAACACCATATATTTT. Amino acids: CASSSPRSSGNTIYF.

This chain connects TRBV6-6 to TRBJ2-1; TRBD2 agrees at 12 bases. V lost 10 bases to trimming and J lost 5 bases; unmatched junction nucleotides: 3. The CDR3 length is 13 residues. CDR1 and CDR2 (germline): MNHNY, SVGAGI (reference sequence). This CDR3 is CATTSGRNNEQFF. DNA for the CDR3: TGTGCCACCACTAGCGGGAGGAACAATGAGCAGTTCTTC.

In DNA, the CDR3 is TGTGCCAGCAGCTTGGTACCGACTATAGCCAAAAACATTCAGTACTTC. Residues: CASSLVPTIAKNIQYF. The chain carries TRBV5-6 and TRBJ2-4, with D possibly TRBD2 on 5 matching bases. The length of the CDR3 is 16 residues. V was trimmed by 0 bases and J by 0 bases, leaving 10 bases between them. CDR1 is SGHDT, CDR2 YYEEEE, per germline.

The J gene is TRBJ2-7, the V gene TRBV12-5, with unresolved D. Looked up from germline, CDR1 is LGHNT and CDR2 is FRNRAP. CDR3 length equals 14 residues. V was clipped by 6 bases and J by 0 bases, with 12 bases between them. The CDR3 nucleotides are TGTGCTAGTGGCCAGCTCATGAGCTCCTACGAGCAGTACTTC. Protein: CASGQLMSSYEQYF.

This chain uses TRBV7-2 with TRBJ2-1; a possible D gene is TRBD1 (6 bases). The germline V and J ends were trimmed by 2 bases and 3 bases, with 17 bases remaining between them. The CDR3 extends over 17 amino acids. Per the germline V gene, CDR1 is SGHTA and CDR2 is FQGNSA. CDR3 in DNA: TGTGCCAGCAGCTTATTGGGTCGCAGGGGCGGCTACAATGAGCAGTTCTTC. Protein sequence: CASSLLGRRGGYNEQFF. Using reference TRBV7-2 and TRBJ2-1 for the parts outside the CDR3, the full variable domain is GAGVSQSPSNKVTEKGKDVELRCDPISGHTALYWYRQSLGQGLEFLIYFQGNSAPDKSGLPSDRFSAERTGGSVSTLTIQRTQQEDSAVYLCASSLLGRRGGYNEQFFGPGTRLTVL.

Ten or more counts support this clone. The chain has TRBV6-5 and TRBJ2-5; the match to TRBD2 covers 9 bases. Germline lookup yields CDR1 MNHEY and CDR2 SVGAGI. This CDR3 region has 15 residues. The ends lost 6 bases at V and 4 bases at J; junction bases unmatched: 9. CDR3 coding DNA: TGTGCCAGCAGGGTCCTCCTAGCGGGATCAGAGACCCAGTACTTC. Amino acids: CASRVLLAGSETQYF.

The V gene is TRBV6-6, the J gene TRBJ2-1, with 10 bases fitting TRBD2. V trimming: 6 bases; J trimming: 4 bases; junction bases outside the gene matches: 3. Germline V gene sequence: CDR1 MNHNY, CDR2 SVGAGI (reference sequence). This CDR3 has 14 residues. CDR3 nucleotides: TGTGCCAGCAGAAGGACTAGCGGTTACAATGAGCAGTTCTTC. Translated: CASRRTSGYNEQFF.

The J gene is TRBJ2-3, the V gene TRBV6-5, with D unresolved. Trimming took 4 bases from V and 2 from J, leaving 7 bases between them. Germline values: CDR1 MNHEY, CDR2 SVGAGI. The CDR3 runs to 13 residues. CDR3 bases: TGTGCCAGCAGTTCGACTCCCACAGATACGCAGTATTTT. It yields the protein CASSSTPTDTQYF.

A remark on this clone: Other DNA sequences in the same sample also yield this CDR3. This chain uses TRBV27 with TRBJ2-1; D is unclear. This CDR3 comprises 11 residues. V lost 3 bases, J lost 10 bases, and 7 bases lay in between. Germline V gene lookup returns CDR1 MNHEY and CDR2 SMNVEV (reference sequence). CDR3 in amino acids: CASSFGREQFF. The CDR3 DNA reads as TGTGCCAGCAGTTTCGGTCGGGAGCAGTTCTTC.

V is TRBV7-9 and J is TRBJ2-7; TRBD2 agrees at 7 bases. The CDR3 is 15 amino acids. Trimming removed 5 bases from V and 1 base from J; junction bases left unmatched: 8. Germline CDR1 SEHNR, CDR2 FQNEAQ (reference sequence). CDR3 amino acids: CASSPSGTFSYEQYF. In DNA, the CDR3 is TGTGCCAGCAGCCCCAGCGGGACCTTTTCCTACGAGCAGTACTTC.

The chain has TRBV18 and TRBJ2-1, with D hard to call. The CDR3 totals 13 residues. Germline assignment: CDR1 KGHSH and CDR2 LQKENI. V lost 5 bases to trimming and J lost 6 bases, with 11 bases between them. In DNA, the CDR3 is TGTGCCAGCTCAAAAGCCAATAGCAATGAGCAGTTCTTC. Translation gives CASSKANSNEQFF.